Following are 7 T cell receptor beta chains from one sample sequenced in a study of blood T cell repertoires in COVID-19. Clones were read by immunoSEQ multiplex PCR, and TCRdb kept only the in-frame ones, dropping some. Of some 220,000 clones in the sample, 80% to 95% were seen once. What was sequenced was peripheral blood. The receptors stem from a man aged 30-40 years with COVID-19, enrolled during active disease.

This chain joins TRBV5-1 and TRBJ1-4; the match to TRBD1 covers 8 bases. The CDR3 extends over 15 amino acids. The germline CDR1 and CDR2 sequences are SGHRS and YFSETQ. The V segment lost 4 bases and the J segment 8 bases; nucleotides outside the gene matches: 10. Here the CDR3 reads CASSGSGTGGEKLFF. The CDR3 DNA sequence: TGCGCCAGCAGCGGGAGCGGGACAGGTGGCGAAAAACTGTTTTTT.

This chain joins TRBV19 and TRBJ1-1, with 7 bases fitting TRBD1. Trimming at V came to 6 bases and at J to 1 base, leaving 11 bases not matched to a gene. Germline V CDR1 and CDR2: LNHDA, SQIVND (reference sequence). This CDR3 contains 16 residues. Written as DNA, the CDR3 is TGTGCCAGTAGCGAAAGGGGGCGCCGAGGGAACACTGAAGCTTTCTTT. The encoded protein is CASSERGRRGNTEAFF.

The V gene is TRBV24-1, the J gene TRBJ2-3; D is possibly TRBD1 (5 bases). The V end was cut by 3 bases, the J end by 12 bases, with 15 bases between. The CDR3 loop spans 13 amino acids. Germline values: CDR1 KGHDR, CDR2 SFDVKD. CDR3 sequence: CATSDPGARRQYF. The CDR3 DNA sequence: TGTGCCACCAGTGATCCTGGGGCACGCAGACAGTATTTT.

The rearrangement joins TRBV10-3 to TRBJ2-3; TRBD1 is a possible D gene (6 bases). Germline CDR1 ENHRY, CDR2 SYGVKD. CDR3 size: 14 residues. Trimming took off 8 bases at V and 2 bases at J, with 14 bases between the two ends. CDR3 loop: CAIAPRGLTDTQYF. The CDR3 bases are TGTGCCATCGCCCCCAGGGGCCTCACAGATACGCAGTATTTT.

V is TRBV4-1 and J is TRBJ2-1, with 7 bases identical to TRBD1. This CDR3 is 15 amino acids long. J was trimmed by 9 bases and V by 1 base; bases with no gene match: 9. The V gene's germline CDR1 is MGHRA and CDR2 YSYEKL. The CDR3 region is CASSQVRTGLIEQFF. CDR3 bases: TGCGCCAGCAGCCAAGTCAGGACAGGCCTCATTGAGCAGTTCTTC.

The CDR3 bases are TGTGCCAGCAGTTTATCATCAGGGATCGCCAATTCACCCCTCCACTTT. Its protein is CASSLSSGIANSPLHF. The chain links TRBV27 to TRBJ1-6, with TRBD1 as a possible D gene (5 bases). Germline V lookup: CDR1 MNHEY, CDR2 SMNVEV (reference sequence). The CDR3 spans 16 residues. V gave up 0 bases and J gave up 7 bases, with 13 bases separating them.

This clone has just one count. V and J are TRBV19 and TRBJ2-1; TRBD2 aligns across 8 bases. The CDR3 runs to 16 residues. V dropped 0 bases and J dropped 4; count of bases not matched to a gene: 5. Germline loops: CDR1 LNHDA, CDR2 SQIVND (reference sequence). This chain's CDR3 is CASSIEGAGEYNEQFF. CDR3 nucleotides: TGTGCCAGTAGTATAGAGGGAGCGGGGGAATACAATGAGCAGTTCTTC.